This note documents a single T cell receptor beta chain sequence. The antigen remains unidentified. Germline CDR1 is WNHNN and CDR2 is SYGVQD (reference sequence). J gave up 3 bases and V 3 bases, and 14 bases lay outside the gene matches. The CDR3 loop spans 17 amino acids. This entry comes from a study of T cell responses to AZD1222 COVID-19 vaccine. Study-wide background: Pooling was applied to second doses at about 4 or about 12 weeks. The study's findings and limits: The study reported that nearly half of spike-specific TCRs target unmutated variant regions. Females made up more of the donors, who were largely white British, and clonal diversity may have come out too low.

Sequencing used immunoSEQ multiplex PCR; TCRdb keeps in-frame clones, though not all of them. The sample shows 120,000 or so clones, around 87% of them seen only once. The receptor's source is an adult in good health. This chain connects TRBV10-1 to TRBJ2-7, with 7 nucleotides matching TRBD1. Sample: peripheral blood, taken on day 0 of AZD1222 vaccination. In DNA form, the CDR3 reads TGCGCCAGCAGTGATAGGCACCCAGGGGGAGTGATCTACGAGCAGTACTTC. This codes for CASSDRHPGGVIYEQYF.